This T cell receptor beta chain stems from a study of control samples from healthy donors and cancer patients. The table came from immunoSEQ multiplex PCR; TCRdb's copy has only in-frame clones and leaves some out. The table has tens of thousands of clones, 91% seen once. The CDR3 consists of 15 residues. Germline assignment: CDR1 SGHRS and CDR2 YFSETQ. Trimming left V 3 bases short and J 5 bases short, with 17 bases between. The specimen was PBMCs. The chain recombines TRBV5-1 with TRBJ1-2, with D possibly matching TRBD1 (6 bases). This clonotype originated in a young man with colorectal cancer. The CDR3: CASSSGQGTDYGYTF. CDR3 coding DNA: TGCGCCAGCAGCTCGGGACAAGGCACTGATTATGGCTACACCTTC.